This TCR beta chain was found in a study of CD8 T cells in ankylosing spondylitis. Notes on the study in general: Before this, some motif variants had been reported in reactive arthritis synovial fluid and blood. Eight or nine highly homologous variants formed a TCR beta motif that appeared characteristic of ankylosing spondylitis blood. It was reported that disease-linked clones were significantly enriched in matched ankylosing spondylitis synovial fluid.

This clonotype was observed a few times. What it binds is unknown. Germline CDR1 reads SGHTA; CDR2 reads FQGNSA. The CDR3 has 13 residues. V lost 6 bases and J 3 bases, leaving 12 bases between the germline ends. TCRdb re-called the 5' RACE reads with MiXCR, one entry per CDR3 protein. This sample yields about 160,000 distinct CDR3 sequences, of which 9.8% are seen a single time; approximately 16% belongs to the top ten. The sequence was obtained from a female donor with ankylosing spondylitis or in good health (not recorded which). The V call is TRBV7-2, the J call TRBJ2-7, with D uncertain. The sequenced sample consisted of blood, either unsorted or a sorted T cell fraction (not recorded which). CDR3 DNA: TGTGCCAGCAGTTCAGCCTCGAGCTACGAGCAGTACTTC. Encoded protein: CASSSASSYEQYF.